The 28 T cell receptor beta chains below were found in one sample sequenced in a study of graft-versus-host responses after intestinal transplantation. Their antigen targets remain unknown. The table came from immunoSEQ multiplex PCR; TCRdb's copy has only in-frame clones and leaves some out. Among roughly 100,000 clones, under 95% were seen once, and the ten largest hold under 1.5%. The sequencing used unstimulated CD8+ T cells sorted from spleen or lymph node cells, collected before intestinal transplant. These receptors originate from a human donor who received an intestinal transplant.

V gene TRBV12-5 combines with J gene TRBJ2-3, with 7 bases aligning to TRBD2. There are 15 residues in the CDR3. Germline V gene data show CDR1 as LGHNT and CDR2 as FRNRAP. V was pared by 2 bases and J by 3 bases, with 5 bases of the junction left unmatched. CDR3 protein: CASGLMGGETDTQYF. The CDR3 DNA follows: TGTGCTAGTGGTTTGATGGGGGGGGAGACAGATACGCAGTATTTT.

This clone was detected only once. Other DNA sequences in the same sample also yield this CDR3. The chain couples TRBV6-1 to TRBJ1-1; D perhaps matches TRBD1 (6 bases). Germline CDR1 is MNHNS and CDR2 is SASEGT. V shed 7 bases and J shed 5 bases, with 8 bases lying between them. The CDR3 has 11 amino acids. The CDR3 nucleotides are TGTGCCAGCACTACAGGGACTGAAGCTTTCTTT. Residues: CASTTGTEAFF.

The chain has TRBV27 and TRBJ2-7; TRBD2 agrees at 11 bases. The J segment lost 2 bases and the V segment lost 4 bases, leaving 4 bases of the junction unmatched. The germline V gene encodes CDR1 MNHEY and CDR2 SMNVEV (reference sequence). CDR3 length: 15 residues. CDR3 protein: CASSSTTSGTYEQYF. CDR3 nucleotide sequence: TGTGCCAGCAGTTCAACGACTAGCGGGACCTACGAGCAGTACTTC.

V gene TRBV4-1 combines with J gene TRBJ2-7; 13 bases line up with TRBD2. With V trimmed by 3 bases and J by 2 bases, 7 bases remained unmatched. CDR3 length: 17 residues. Germline assignment: CDR1 MGHRA and CDR2 YSYEKL. CDR3 amino acids: CASSQTSGGFGTYEQYF. The CDR3 coding sequence is TGCGCCAGCAGCCAGACTAGCGGGGGGTTCGGTACCTACGAGCAGTACTTC.

The rearrangement joins TRBV25-1 to TRBJ2-1, with 8 bases that match TRBD2. The CDR3 extends over 17 amino acids. Trimming took 3 bases from V and 0 from J; bases not matched to a gene: 7. Per the germline V gene, CDR1 is MGHDK and CDR2 is SYGVNS. The CDR3 sequence: CASSDRRTSISYNEQFF. CDR3 in DNA: TGTGCCAGCAGTGATCGCCGGACTAGCATCTCCTACAATGAGCAGTTCTTC.

The chain combines TRBV9 with TRBJ2-3, with 7 bases identical to TRBD2. In germline, CDR1 is SGDLS, CDR2 YYNGEE. The trim removed 3 bases at V and 0 bases at J, leaving 4 bases unmatched. This CDR3 has 15 residues. Here the CDR3 reads CASSERGGSTDTQYF. CDR3 bases: TGTGCCAGCAGCGAACGCGGGGGTAGCACAGATACGCAGTATTTT.

The chain joins TRBV7-9 to TRBJ2-5; D remains unclear. CDR1 SEHNR and CDR2 FQNEAQ come from the germline V gene (reference sequence). Trimming left V 1 base short and J 2 bases short, with 8 bases between. The CDR3 totals 14 residues. The CDR3 is CASSLVSSQETQYF. The CDR3 bases are TGTGCCAGCAGCTTAGTGTCAAGTCAAGAGACCCAGTACTTC. The whole variable domain, remainder taken from reference TRBV7-9 and TRBJ2-5, is DTGVSQNPRHKITKRGQNVTFRCDPISEHNRLYWYRQTLGQGPEFLTYFQNEAQLEKSRLLSDRFSAERPKGSFSTLEIQRTEQGDSAMYLCASSLVSSQETQYFGPGTRLLVL.

The V and J genes are TRBV4-2 and TRBJ2-7, with 8 bases lining up with TRBD2. Germline CDR1 and CDR2: LGHNA and YNFKEQ. This CDR3 has 16 residues. V shed 1 base, J shed 4 bases, and the junction held 9 bases outside the gene matches. CDR3 nucleotides: TGTGCCAGCAGCCAAGGCCCGGGACTAGAGTCTTACGAGCAGTACTTC. Its protein is CASSQGPGLESYEQYF.

The chain carries TRBV4-1 and TRBJ1-1; no firm D call. This CDR3 has 18 residues. From germline, CDR1 is MGHRA and CDR2 YSYEKL. Trimming cost V 4 bases and J 2 bases, with 23 bases left between them. The CDR3 reads CASSPLLGSPAVNTEAFF. CDR3 coding DNA: TGCGCCAGCAGCCCCCTACTAGGGTCCCCCGCCGTAAACACTGAAGCTTTCTTT.

The chain has TRBV5-4 and TRBJ1-1, with D unresolved. Germline CDR1 reads SGHNT; CDR2 reads YYREEE (reference sequence). The CDR3 sequence is 12 residues long. Trimming cost V 0 bases and J 7 bases, with 7 bases left between them. CDR3 sequence (DNA): TGTGCCAGCAGCTTGGGCAACGGTGAAGCTTTCTTT. Translation gives CASSLGNGEAFF.

This chain links TRBV6-5 with TRBJ2-7; TRBD1 matches 8 bases. V gave up 7 bases and J gave up 3 bases; unmatched junction bases: 5. The CDR3 is made up of 13 amino acids. Germline V gene lookup returns CDR1 MNHEY and CDR2 SVGAGI. For the CDR3, the DNA is TGTGCCAGCACCGGCGGACAGGGCTACGAGCAGTACTTC. Its translation is CASTGGQGYEQYF.

The gene calls are TRBV2 and TRBJ2-2, with no clear D. Germline V gene data show CDR1 as SNHLY and CDR2 as FYNNEI. The CDR3 length is 14 residues. The V and J ends lost 6 bases and 0 bases respectively, with 8 bases between them. In nucleotides, the CDR3 is TGTGCCAGCAGAGACCCAACGAACACCGGGGAGCTGTTTTTT. Protein: CASRDPTNTGELFF.

The V call is TRBV6-6, the J call TRBJ2-7; TRBD2 matches at 8 bases. Germline values: CDR1 MNHNY, CDR2 SVGAGI (reference sequence). There are 15 residues in the CDR3. The V and J ends lost 7 bases and 1 base, in that order; junction bases with no gene match: 9. The CDR3 DNA is TGTGCCAGCAATCTGGACCGGGAGGGGTCCTACGAGCAGTACTTC. Its protein is CASNLDREGSYEQYF.

The chain employs TRBV27 and TRBJ2-6, with TRBD1 as a possible D gene (7 bases). Germline V gene lookup returns CDR1 MNHEY and CDR2 SMNVEV (reference sequence). This CDR3 has 17 residues. V lost 5 bases and J 1 base, leaving 15 bases between the germline ends. The CDR3 DNA reads TGTGCCAGCAGTCGCGGGACAGTCGTATCTGGGGCCAACGTCCTGACTTTC. Its protein product is CASSRGTVVSGANVLTF. Using reference TRBV27 and TRBJ2-6 for the parts outside the CDR3, the full variable domain is EAQVTQNPRYLITVTGKKLTVTCSQNMNHEYMSWYRQDPGLGLRQIYYSMNVEVTDKGDVPEGYKVSRKEKRNFPLILESPSPNQTSLYFCASSRGTVVSGANVLTFGAGSRLTVL.

This clone was seen a handful of times. The chain links TRBV6-5 to TRBJ2-1, with 9 bases identical to TRBD2. This CDR3 spans 16 amino acids. Germline values: CDR1 MNHEY, CDR2 SVGAGI. With 4 bases clipped from V and 5 bases from J, the junction kept 9 bases outside the gene matches. CDR3 residues: CASSWSAGGPNNEQFF. CDR3 nucleotides: TGTGCCAGCAGTTGGTCCGCGGGGGGGCCCAACAATGAGCAGTTCTTC.

Only one count was recorded for this clone. J is TRBJ2-7 and V is TRBV2; perhaps TRBD2 as D (6 bases). This CDR3 spans 18 amino acids. Looked up from germline, CDR1 is SNHLY and CDR2 is FYNNEI. The V gene lost 4 bases and the J gene lost 4 bases, with 26 bases spanning the gap. In DNA, the CDR3 is TGTGCCAGCAGTGGAGCCCGGGGGATCCGGGACGGAGTTTACGAGCAGTACTTC. Its protein product is CASSGARGIRDGVYEQYF.

The rearrangement links TRBV12-1 to TRBJ1-6; the table's D call of TRBD1 was not tested on the DNA. TRBV12-1 is termed a pseudogene. The CDR3 length is 18 residues. CDR3 region: CASSFPDLDRGSNSPLHF. The CDR3 DNA reads as TGTGCCAGCAGCTTTCCCGACCTGGACAGGGGATCTAATTCACCCCTCCACTTT.

The chain joins TRBV7-9 to TRBJ1-1; TRBD1 might be the D (5 bases). Germline V gene lookup returns CDR1 SEHNR and CDR2 FQNEAQ (reference sequence). The ends were cut back, 4 bases at V and 7 bases at J, with 13 bases in the middle. This CDR3 is 13 amino acids long. The CDR3 bases are TGTGCCAGCAGCTACGGGACCGCGGGTGAAGCTTTCTTT. Residues: CASSYGTAGEAFF. The whole variable domain, remainder taken from reference TRBV7-9 and TRBJ1-1, is DTGVSQNPRHKITKRGQNVTFRCDPISEHNRLYWYRQTLGQGPEFLTYFQNEAQLEKSRLLSDRFSAERPKGSFSTLEIQRTEQGDSAMYLCASSYGTAGEAFFGQGTRLTVV.

This chain connects TRBV4-1 to TRBJ1-1, with D unclear. CDR3 size: 13 residues. V lost 3 bases, J lost 3 bases, and 8 bases lay in between. The germline V gene encodes CDR1 MGHRA and CDR2 YSYEKL. The CDR3 DNA reads TGCGCCAGCAGCCAGCCGGATTACACTGAAGCTTTCTTT. Residues: CASSQPDYTEAFF.

This chain connects TRBV4-1 to TRBJ2-3, with TRBD1 matching 8 bases. Trimming took 4 bases from V and 2 from J; bases not matched to a gene: 14. Germline V CDR1 and CDR2: MGHRA, YSYEKL. The CDR3 length is 18 residues. The CDR3 region has the DNA TGCGCCAGCAGCCCCGGGACAGGATTTATCCCGGACACAGATACGCAGTATTTT. Translating it yields CASSPGTGFIPDTDTQYF.

The V gene is TRBV7-9, the J gene TRBJ2-1; TRBD2 matches at 7 bases. The CDR3 runs to 17 residues. Germline assignment: CDR1 SEHNR and CDR2 FQNEAQ (reference sequence). The V segment lost 1 base and the J segment 9 bases; nucleotides outside the gene matches: 15. The CDR3 reads CASSLVPPGLGEGEQFF. In DNA form, the CDR3 reads TGTGCCAGCAGCTTAGTCCCGCCCGGACTAGGGGAGGGTGAGCAGTTCTTC.

This chain connects TRBV5-1 to TRBJ2-7; D uncertain. Per germline, CDR1 SGHRS and CDR2 YFSETQ. V lost 7 bases to trimming and J lost 0 bases, with 8 bases between them. This CDR3 is built from 12 residues. CDR3 sequence: CASSADSYEQYF. The CDR3 region has the DNA TGCGCCAGCTCGGCAGACTCCTACGAGCAGTACTTC.

The chain links TRBV7-8 to TRBJ1-1; no reliable D call. This CDR3 has 13 amino acids. Germline V gives CDR1 SGHVS, CDR2 FQNEAQ. Deletions cut 6 bases from V and 0 bases from J, with 8 bases between. The CDR3, as DNA: TGTGCCAGCAGGGGTGGGTTGAACACTGAAGCTTTCTTT. Translation: CASRGGLNTEAFF.

The chain combines TRBV12-5 with TRBJ1-4, with D possibly TRBD1 on 5 matching bases. The V end was cut by 2 bases, the J end by 4 bases, with 8 bases between. CDR1 is LGHNT, CDR2 FRNRAP, per germline. The CDR3 covers 14 residues. DNA for the CDR3: TGTGCTAGTGGTTTGCAGGGCCTTAATGAAAAACTGTTTTTT. Translating gives CASGLQGLNEKLFF.

The chain uses TRBV2 and TRBJ2-2, with TRBD1 identical over 7 bases. The CDR3 runs 15 residues. CDR1 and CDR2 from the germline V gene are SNHLY and FYNNEI. The V and J ends lost 8 bases and 1 base, in that order; junction bases with no gene match: 7. CDR3 DNA sequence: TGTGCCAGCTTCCGAAGGACAGGGAACACCGGGGAGCTGTTTTTT. It is translated as CASFRRTGNTGELFF.

With respect to this clone: A read error may produce the germline difference seen at one junction end. V and J are TRBV19 and TRBJ2-1; 8 bases match TRBD2. The germline V gene has CDR1 LNHDA and CDR2 SQIVND (reference sequence). CDR3 length equals 11 residues. The CDR3 spells CASSKGLVLVF. For the CDR3, the DNA is TGTGCCAGTAGTAAGGGACTAGTCCTGGTCTTC.

The chain joins TRBV7-6 to TRBJ1-4; 8 nucleotides match TRBD1. The CDR3 has 14 amino acids. CDR1 SGHVS and CDR2 FNYEAQ come from the germline V gene. Trimming at V came to 1 base and at J to 7 bases, leaving 2 bases not matched to a gene. CDR3 DNA: TGTGCCAGCAGCTTAGGGACAGGGTTTGAAAAACTGTTTTTT. Residues: CASSLGTGFEKLFF.

In regard to this clone: Within the sample, other DNA sequences also encode this same CDR3. The chain recombines TRBV27 with TRBJ2-3; D is undetermined. There are 13 residues in the CDR3. Germline V gene sequence: CDR1 MNHEY, CDR2 SMNVEV (reference sequence). V was trimmed by 5 bases and J by 0 bases, leaving 6 bases between them. In DNA, the CDR3 is TGTGCCAGCAGTCTTTCTAGCACAGATACGCAGTATTTT. Amino acids: CASSLSSTDTQYF.